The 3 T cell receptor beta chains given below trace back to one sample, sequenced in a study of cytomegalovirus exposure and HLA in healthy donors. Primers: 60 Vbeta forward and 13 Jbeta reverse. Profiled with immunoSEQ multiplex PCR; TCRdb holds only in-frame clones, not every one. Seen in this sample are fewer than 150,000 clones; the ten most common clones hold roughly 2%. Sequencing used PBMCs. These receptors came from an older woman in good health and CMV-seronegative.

CDR3 nucleotides: TGTGCCAGCAGTGAGAGGGGGAGCTATGGCTACACCTTC. It is translated as CASSERGSYGYTF. The chain combines TRBV2 with TRBJ1-2; D perhaps matches TRBD1 (6 bases). From germline, CDR1 is SNHLY and CDR2 FYNNEI. CDR3 size: 13 residues. V lost 3 bases and J 4 bases, leaving 9 bases between the germline ends.

Here the CDR3 reads CASSRHGGSSYEQYF. The CDR3 bases are TGTGCCAGCAGCCGACATGGAGGCAGTTCCTACGAGCAGTACTTC. The V gene is TRBV11-2, the J gene TRBJ2-7; tentative D call: TRBD2 (5 bases). This CDR3 is 15 amino acids long. Germline CDR1 is SGHAT and CDR2 is FQNNGV. Trimming removed 5 bases at V and 1 base at J, with 15 bases between.

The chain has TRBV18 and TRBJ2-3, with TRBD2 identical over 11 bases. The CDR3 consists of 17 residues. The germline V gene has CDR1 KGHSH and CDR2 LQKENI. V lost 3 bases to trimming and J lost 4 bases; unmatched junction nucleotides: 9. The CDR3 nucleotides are TGTGCCAGCTCACCCCCCGCTAGCGGGGGGTTCGCAGATACGCAGTATTTT. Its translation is CASSPPASGGFADTQYF.